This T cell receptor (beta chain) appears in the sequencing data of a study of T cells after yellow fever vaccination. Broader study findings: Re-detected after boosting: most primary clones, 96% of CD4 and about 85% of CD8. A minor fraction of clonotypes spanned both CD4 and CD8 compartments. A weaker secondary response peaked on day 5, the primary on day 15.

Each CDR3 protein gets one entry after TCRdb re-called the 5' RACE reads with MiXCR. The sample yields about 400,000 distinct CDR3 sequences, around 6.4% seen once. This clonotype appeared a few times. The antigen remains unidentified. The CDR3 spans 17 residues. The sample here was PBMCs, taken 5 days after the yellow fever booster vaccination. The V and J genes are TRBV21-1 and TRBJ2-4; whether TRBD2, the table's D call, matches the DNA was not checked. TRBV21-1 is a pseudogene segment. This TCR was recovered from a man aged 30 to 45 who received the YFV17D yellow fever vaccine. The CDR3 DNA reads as TGTGCCAGCAGCAAATTTCCGGCCCAGCGGGAGGAAAACATTCAGTACTTC. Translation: CASSKFPAQREENIQYF.